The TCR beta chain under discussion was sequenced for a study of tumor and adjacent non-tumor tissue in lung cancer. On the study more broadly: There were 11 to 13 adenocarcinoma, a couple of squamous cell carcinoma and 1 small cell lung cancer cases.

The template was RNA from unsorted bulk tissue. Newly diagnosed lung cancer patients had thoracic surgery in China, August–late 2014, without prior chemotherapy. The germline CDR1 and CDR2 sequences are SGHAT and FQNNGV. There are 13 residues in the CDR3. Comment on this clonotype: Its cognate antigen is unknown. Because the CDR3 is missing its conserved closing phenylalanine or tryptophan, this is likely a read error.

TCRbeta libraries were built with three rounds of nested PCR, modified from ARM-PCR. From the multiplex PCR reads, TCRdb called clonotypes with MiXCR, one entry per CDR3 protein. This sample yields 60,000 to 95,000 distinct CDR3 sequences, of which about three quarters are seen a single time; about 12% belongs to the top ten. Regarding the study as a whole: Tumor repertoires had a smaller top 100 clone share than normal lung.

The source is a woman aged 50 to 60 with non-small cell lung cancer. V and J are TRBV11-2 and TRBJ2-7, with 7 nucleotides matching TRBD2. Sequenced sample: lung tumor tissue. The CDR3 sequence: CVGSLENSGEQYI. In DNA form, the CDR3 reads TGTGTCGGCAGCTTAGAGAATAGCGGGGAGCAGTACATC.